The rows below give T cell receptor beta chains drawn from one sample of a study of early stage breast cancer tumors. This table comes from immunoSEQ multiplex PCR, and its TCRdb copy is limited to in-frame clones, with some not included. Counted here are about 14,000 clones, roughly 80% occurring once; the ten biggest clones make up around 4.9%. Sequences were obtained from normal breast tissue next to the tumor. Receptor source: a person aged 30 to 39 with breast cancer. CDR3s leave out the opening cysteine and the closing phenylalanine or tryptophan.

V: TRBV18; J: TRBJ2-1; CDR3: ASSPIDRANEQF
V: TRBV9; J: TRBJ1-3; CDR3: ASSVDVGVVSGNTIY
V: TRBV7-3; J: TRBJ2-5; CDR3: ASSPDRYQETQY
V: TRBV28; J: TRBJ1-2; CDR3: ASRIPSGRGYT
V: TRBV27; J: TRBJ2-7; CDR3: ASSLGPGDYEQY
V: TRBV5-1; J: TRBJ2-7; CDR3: ASSFEVLSSYEQY
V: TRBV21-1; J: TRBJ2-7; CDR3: ASSFYPPGTYEQY
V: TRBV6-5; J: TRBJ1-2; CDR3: ASSYSGTGANYGYT
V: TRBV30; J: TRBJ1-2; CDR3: AWSIRLWETGHRGGYT
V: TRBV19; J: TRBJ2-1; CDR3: ASTGGSSYNEQF
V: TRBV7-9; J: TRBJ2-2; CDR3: ASSRGLENTGELF
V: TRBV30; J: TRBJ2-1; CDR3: AWSVSPGYNEQF
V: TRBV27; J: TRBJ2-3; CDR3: ASSAPSGRNKDTQY
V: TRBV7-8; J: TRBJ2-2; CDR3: ASDRVGTGELF
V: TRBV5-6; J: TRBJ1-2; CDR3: ASARTVYGYT
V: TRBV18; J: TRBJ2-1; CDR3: ASSPGPISYNEQF
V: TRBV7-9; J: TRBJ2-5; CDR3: ASSWSETQY
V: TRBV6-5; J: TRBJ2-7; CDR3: ASRASGREGEQY
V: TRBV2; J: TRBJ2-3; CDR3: ASSADRVGNTQY
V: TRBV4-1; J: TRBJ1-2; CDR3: ASSQDHVKDPYGYT
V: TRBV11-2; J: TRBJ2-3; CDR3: ASSLEGRGTDTQY
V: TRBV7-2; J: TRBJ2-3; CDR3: ASSLLGQGADTQY
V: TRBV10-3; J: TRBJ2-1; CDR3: AISGWASGRANEQF
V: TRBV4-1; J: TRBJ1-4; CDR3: ASSQESLVEEKLF
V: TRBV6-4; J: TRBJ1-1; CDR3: ASSDLTGNTEAF
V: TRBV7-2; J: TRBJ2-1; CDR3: ASSPRLAEIYNEQF
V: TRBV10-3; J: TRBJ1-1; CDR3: AISSGTGLMNTEAF
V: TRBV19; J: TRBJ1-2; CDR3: ASTPPAGPPWDGYT
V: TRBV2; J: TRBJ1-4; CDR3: ASSDPSTNEKLF
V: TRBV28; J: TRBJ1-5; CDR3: ASTTGGFGQPQH
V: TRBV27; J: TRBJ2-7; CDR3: ASAQKREGYEQY
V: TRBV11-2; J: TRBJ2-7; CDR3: ASSPLSGPYEQY
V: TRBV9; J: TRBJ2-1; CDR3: ASSPLTRLRDEQF
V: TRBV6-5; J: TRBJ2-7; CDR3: ASSYSWNESSYEQY
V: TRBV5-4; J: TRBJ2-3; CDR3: ASRGLYTDTQY
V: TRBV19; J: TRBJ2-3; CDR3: ASSIEGELRTGTDTQY
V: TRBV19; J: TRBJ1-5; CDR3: ASSPTTVPNQPQH
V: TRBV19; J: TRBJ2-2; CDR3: ASSIGSAAGELF
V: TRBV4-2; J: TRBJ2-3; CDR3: ASSQVQRGRTDTQY
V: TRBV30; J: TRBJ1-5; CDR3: AWSVVAGNQPQH
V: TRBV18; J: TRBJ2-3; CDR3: ASSPSQDRVGADTQY
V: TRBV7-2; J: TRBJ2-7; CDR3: ASRRGLAGDEQY
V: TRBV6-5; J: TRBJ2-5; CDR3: ASSYTHGSRGLVSH
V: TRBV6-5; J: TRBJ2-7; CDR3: ASTPQGGYSYEQY
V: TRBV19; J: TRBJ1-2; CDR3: ASSISSGGYT
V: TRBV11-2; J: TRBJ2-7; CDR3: ASSDLTVRSYEQY
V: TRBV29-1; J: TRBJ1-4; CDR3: SARQGDEKLF
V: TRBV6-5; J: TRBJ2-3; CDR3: ASSTQGQSTDTQY
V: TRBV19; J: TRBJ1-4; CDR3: ASNRQGRLEKLF
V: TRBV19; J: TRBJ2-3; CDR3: ASNQRTDTQY
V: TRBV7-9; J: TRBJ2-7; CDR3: ASSLGKTYEQY
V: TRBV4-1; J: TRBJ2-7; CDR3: ASSLQTPGLAGEYEQY
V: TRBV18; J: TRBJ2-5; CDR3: ASSPGNRQETQY
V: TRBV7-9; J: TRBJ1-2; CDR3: ASSLVGGGATGYT
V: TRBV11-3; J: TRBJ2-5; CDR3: ASSSRSGSQETQY